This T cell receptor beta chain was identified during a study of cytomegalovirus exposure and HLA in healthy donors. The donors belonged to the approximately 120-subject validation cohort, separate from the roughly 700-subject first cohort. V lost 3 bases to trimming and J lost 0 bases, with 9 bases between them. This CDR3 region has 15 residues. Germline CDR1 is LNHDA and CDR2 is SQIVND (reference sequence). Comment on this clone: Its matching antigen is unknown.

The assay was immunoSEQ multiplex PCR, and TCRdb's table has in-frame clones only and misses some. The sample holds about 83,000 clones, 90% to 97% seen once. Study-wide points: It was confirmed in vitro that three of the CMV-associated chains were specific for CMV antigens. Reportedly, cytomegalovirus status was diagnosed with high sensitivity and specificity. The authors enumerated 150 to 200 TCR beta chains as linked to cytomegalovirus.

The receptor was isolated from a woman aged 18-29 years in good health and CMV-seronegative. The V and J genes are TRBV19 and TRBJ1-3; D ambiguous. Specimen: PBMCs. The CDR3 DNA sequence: TGTGCCAGTAGTATGTGGCGGGACTCTGGAAACACCATATATTTT. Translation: CASSMWRDSGNTIYF.